One sample yielded the 3 T cell receptor beta chains listed below, sequenced in a study of T cell responses to AZD1222 COVID-19 vaccine (dated by TCRdb to the early 2020s). The protocol used for the library was the immunoSEQ multiplex PCR assay. The immuneACCESS repertoire file appears here via TCRdb, limited to in-frame rearrangements. These files lack a portion of the clones; in checked studies, under half of the deficit traces to unresolved V genes, and the cause of the others is not known. A total of around 120,000 clones appear in this sample, about 90% of them only once. Clones ranked in the top ten supply 11% to 15% of the sample. In the paper's terms, the time point label means: baseline before first vaccination. The sample here was peripheral blood, taken on day 0 of AZD1222 vaccination. The receptors here all came from an adult in good health.

The chain uses TRBV5-1 and TRBJ1-3, with D hard to call. Germline V gives CDR1 SGHRS, CDR2 YFSETQ. Trimming took off 5 bases at V and 0 bases at J, with 15 bases between the two ends. The CDR3 covers 16 residues. The CDR3 loop reads CASSSQSSSSGNTIYF. The CDR3 DNA reads as TGCGCCAGCAGTTCCCAGAGTTCCAGCTCTGGAAACACCATATATTTT.

This clone is a singleton in its sample. This sequence joins TRBV19 and TRBJ1-1; no reliable D call. Trimming cost V 6 bases and J 0 bases, with 8 bases left between them. The CDR3 is 13 residues long. Looked up from germline, CDR1 is LNHDA and CDR2 is SQIVND (reference sequence). The CDR3 is CASSLTVNTEAFF. CDR3 coding DNA: TGTGCCAGTAGCTTGACGGTGAACACTGAAGCTTTCTTT.

The gene calls are TRBV28 and TRBJ1-2; TRBD1 might be the D (5 bases). The CDR3 contains 14 residues. Per the germline V gene, CDR1 is MDHEN and CDR2 is SYDVKM. V shed 7 bases and J shed 8 bases, with 20 bases lying between them. CDR3 sequence reads: CASKDPGAGVGYTF. DNA for the CDR3: TGTGCCAGCAAAGACCCTGGGGCAGGAGTCGGCTACACCTTC.